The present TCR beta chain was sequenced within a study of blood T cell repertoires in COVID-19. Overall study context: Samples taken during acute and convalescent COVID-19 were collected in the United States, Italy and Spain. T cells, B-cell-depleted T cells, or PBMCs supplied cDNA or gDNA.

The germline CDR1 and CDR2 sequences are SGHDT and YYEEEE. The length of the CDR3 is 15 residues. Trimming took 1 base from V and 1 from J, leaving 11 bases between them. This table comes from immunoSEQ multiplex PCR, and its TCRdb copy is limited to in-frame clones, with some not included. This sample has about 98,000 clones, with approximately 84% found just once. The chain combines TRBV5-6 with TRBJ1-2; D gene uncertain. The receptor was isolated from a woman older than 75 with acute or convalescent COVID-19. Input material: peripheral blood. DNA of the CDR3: TGTGCCAGCAGCTTGCTAGCAGCGAATAACTATGGCTACACCTTC. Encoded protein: CASSLLAANNYGYTF. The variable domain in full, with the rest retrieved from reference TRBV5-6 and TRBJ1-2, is DAGVTQSPTHLIKTRGQQVTLRCSPKSGHDTVSWYQQALGQGPQFIFQYYEEEERQRGNFPDRFSGHQFPNYSSELNVNALLLGDSALYLCASSLLAANNYGYTFGSGTRLTVV.